This T cell receptor beta chain appears in the sequencing data of a study of vaccination and CD4 T cells after COVID-19. In the study overall: Participants were given two doses of BNT162b2 or mRNA-1273 vaccine.

Cultured CD4+ T cell DNA was sequenced using the Oncomine TCR Beta short-read assay. In TCRdb, the PCR reads were re-called with MiXCR into one record per CDR3 protein. The repertoire includes 6,500 to 7,500 distinct CDR3 sequences, approximately 40% of them detected once, and around 44% sits in the top ten. Sample treatment: approximately 11-day PBMC culture with coronavirus spike peptide pools or control peptides (ViraFEST assay). Those CD4+ T cells from the unexposed donor predate the COVID-19 pandemic (2011-2018). This clonotype has just a few counts. What it recognizes is unknown. Germline assignment: CDR1 MNHNS and CDR2 SASEGT. V dropped 7 bases and J dropped 6 bases, with 13 bases sitting between them. The CDR3 runs to 13 residues.

This rearrangement joins TRBV6-1 to TRBJ2-1; D call uncertain. Sequenced: CD4+ T cells from blood, cultured in vitro. This TCR came from a human donor in good health. Written as DNA, the CDR3 is TGTGCCAGCACCCTAGGTGGCTTCAATGAGCAGTTCTTC. This gives the protein CASTLGGFNEQFF.